The rows below give T cell receptor beta chains drawn from one sample of a study of cytomegalovirus exposure and HLA in healthy donors. Sequenced by immunoSEQ multiplex PCR; TCRdb stores in-frame clones only, minus some. In the table there are about 98,000 clones, around 74% of which are singletons. Sequencing used PBMCs. The receptors were gathered from a male donor in good health and CMV-seronegative. Both conserved end residues are part of each CDR3. Each record gives: D gene, clone size, J gene, V gene, CDR3 protein, CDR3 DNA. A D gene is named only where the DNA matches it firmly. Clone size is shown for a subset of rows, as once, few, many or a class of expanded clone.

NA once TRBJ2-7 TRBV4-2 CASSQEWEPYEQYF TGTGCCAGCAGCCAAGAGTGGGAGCCGTACGAGCAGTACTTC
NA NA TRBJ2-3 TRBV27 CASSLGQGGGTDTQYF TGTGCCAGCAGCCTGGGGCAGGGAGGAGGCACAGATACGCAGTATTTT
NA NA TRBJ2-1 TRBV27 CASSFHRGEQFF TGTGCCAGCAGTTTCCATAGAGGTGAGCAGTTCTTC
TRBD2 NA TRBJ2-3 TRBV10-3 CAISDWVSGGTDTQYF TGTGCCATCAGTGATTGGGTTAGCGGGGGCACAGATACGCAGTATTTT
NA NA TRBJ1-4 TRBV11-2 CASSLGAGSREKLFF TGTGCCAGCAGCTTAGGAGCGGGGTCTAGGGAAAAACTGTTTTTT
TRBD1 NA TRBJ2-7 TRBV5-8 CASRRQGATYEQYF TGTGCCAGCCGTCGACAGGGGGCCACCTACGAGCAGTACTTC
NA few TRBJ2-1 TRBV10-3 CAISESSRDEQFF TGTGCCATCAGTGAGTCGTCGAGAGATGAGCAGTTCTTC
TRBD2 NA TRBJ2-2 TRBV4-1 CASSQPLGLAAGELFF TGCGCCAGCAGCCAGCCCCTAGGGCTAGCGGCAGGAGAGCTGTTTTTT
NA NA TRBJ1-2 TRBV4-3 CASSLMTGEDYGYTF TGCGCCAGCAGCCTAATGACAGGAGAGGACTATGGCTACACCTTC
TRBD1 NA TRBJ2-7 TRBV27 CASSLKNRGTGSSYEQYF TGTGCCAGCAGTCTAAAAAACCGAGGGACAGGGAGCTCCTACGAGCAGTACTTC
TRBD2 NA TRBJ2-2 TRBV19 CASSGAGKNTGELFF TGTGCCAGTAGCGGAGCGGGAAAGAACACCGGGGAGCTGTTTTTT
NA NA TRBJ1-1 TRBV6-1 CASSDRGFHTEAFF TGTGCCAGCAGTGACCGGGGGTTTCACACTGAAGCTTTCTTT
NA NA TRBJ2-1 TRBV7-3 CASSLAVGSYNEQFF TGTGCCAGCAGCTTAGCGGTGGGCTCCTACAATGAGCAGTTCTTC
TRBD1 few TRBJ2-7 TRBV19 CASSMAHTGTGMYEQYF TGTGCCAGTAGTATGGCCCATACCGGGACAGGGATGTACGAGCAGTACTTC
TRBD1 NA TRBJ1-2 TRBV7-2 CASSFKTGMAYGYTF TGTGCCAGCAGCTTTAAGACAGGGATGGCCTATGGCTACACCTTC
TRBD1 NA TRBJ2-2 TRBV19 CASSIRDRGDTGELFF TGTGCCAGTAGTATAAGGGACAGGGGAGACACCGGGGAGCTGTTTTTT
TRBD2 NA TRBJ2-7 TRBV19 CASSHTPGLAGGSEQYF TGTGCCAGTAGTCATACTCCCGGACTAGCGGGAGGTTCCGAGCAGTACTTC
NA NA TRBJ1-3 TRBV2 CASSERRQNQQGNTIYF TGTGCCAGCAGTGAGCGGCGGCAGAACCAACAAGGAAACACCATATATTTT